The source of this TCR beta chain is a study of cytomegalovirus exposure and HLA in healthy donors. The germline V gene has CDR1 MDHEN and CDR2 SYDVKM. This CDR3 is 13 amino acids long. Trimming took off 7 bases at V and 3 bases at J, with 12 bases between the two ends. To note about this clone: Its specificity is not known.

Overall study results and limits: A list of approximately 160 TCR beta chains associated with cytomegalovirus was given. A classifier reportedly called cytomegalovirus status with high sensitivity and specificity. Rarity marked most TCR sequences, yet some public TCRs occurred in many donors. It was confirmed in vitro that three of the CMV-associated chains were specific for CMV antigens.

The data were produced by immunoSEQ multiplex PCR, yet TCRdb's version contains in-frame clones alone and is incomplete. The table lists more than 95,000 clones, about 87% of them singletons. Sequenced input: PBMCs. The V and J genes are TRBV28 and TRBJ2-5, with D hard to call. The sequence derives from a man younger than 30 in good health and CMV-seronegative. The CDR3 spells CASTPGGKETQYF. The CDR3 region has the DNA TGTGCCAGCACCCCCGGCGGCAAAGAGACCCAGTACTTC.